One sample yielded the 9 T cell receptor beta chains listed below, sequenced in a study of cytomegalovirus exposure and HLA in healthy donors. Primers: 60 Vbeta forward and 13 Jbeta reverse. Only in-frame clones appear in the TCRdb table, and some are missing; sequencing was by immunoSEQ multiplex PCR. Of about 93,000 clones listed, 65% are singletons. Sequencing was performed on PBMCs. These receptors all stem from a boy under 18 in good health and CMV-seropositive.

The gene calls are TRBV30 and TRBJ2-7, with 10 positions matching TRBD2. Germline CDR1 is GTSNPN and CDR2 is SVGIG (reference sequence). The junction had 5 bases not matched to a gene; V was cut back by 1 base and J by 11 bases. This CDR3 is built from 12 residues. DNA of the CDR3: TGTGCCTGGAGTGCGGCTAGCGGGAGTGAGTACTTC. It encodes CAWSAASGSEYF.

The V call is TRBV30, the J call TRBJ2-5; 9 bases line up with TRBD2. The CDR3 sequence is 14 residues long. The V segment lost 4 bases and the J segment 1 base; nucleotides outside the gene matches: 4. CDR1 and CDR2 (germline): GTSNPN, SVGIG (reference sequence). CDR3 in amino acids: CAWTRAGGQETQYF. The CDR3, as DNA: TGTGCCTGGACAAGAGCGGGGGGCCAAGAGACCCAGTACTTC.

This clone was detected once. The V and J genes are TRBV10-1 and TRBJ1-1; TRBD1 agrees at 7 bases. Unmatched junction bases numbered 11, after V lost 8 bases and J lost 8 bases. The V gene's germline CDR1 is WNHNN and CDR2 SYGVQD (reference sequence). This CDR3 is 13 amino acids long. The CDR3 reads CASRDRAGSEAFF. CDR3 in DNA: TGCGCCAGCCGCGACAGGGCTGGTTCGGAAGCTTTCTTT.

The chain couples TRBV18 to TRBJ2-7, with 8 bases fitting TRBD1. Germline CDR1 reads KGHSH; CDR2 reads LQKENI. This CDR3 is 14 amino acids long. After removal of 6 bases from V and 3 bases from J, the junction contained 7 bases not matched to a gene. The CDR3: CASSPGQAGYEQYF. The DNA for the CDR3 is TGTGCCAGCTCGCCGGGACAGGCTGGCTACGAGCAGTACTTC. The whole variable domain, remainder taken from reference TRBV18 and TRBJ2-7, is NAGVMQNPRHLVRRRGQEARLRCSPMKGHSHVYWYRQLPEEGLKFMVYLQKENIIDESGMPKERFSAEFPKEGPSILRIQQVVRGDSAAYFCASSPGQAGYEQYFGPGTRLTVT.

This clone was counted a few times. The gene calls are TRBV4-3 and TRBJ2-7; TRBD1 matches 12 bases. The ends lost 4 bases at V and 0 bases at J; junction bases unmatched: 1. The germline gives CDR1 LGHNA, CDR2 YSLEER. The CDR3 extends over 15 amino acids. In nucleotides, the CDR3 is TGCGCCAGCAGCCCGGGACAGGGGGCCTCCTACGAGCAGTACTTC. Amino acid sequence: CASSPGQGASYEQYF.

This clone has more than one count but fewer than ten. This chain connects TRBV25-1 to TRBJ2-7; D is ambiguous. Deletions cut 6 bases from V and 1 base from J, with 10 bases between. The CDR3 runs 13 residues. Germline V lookup: CDR1 MGHDK, CDR2 SYGVNS. CDR3 sequence (DNA): TGTGCCAGCAGAAAACAGAAGTCCTACGAGCAGTACTTC. It is translated as CASRKQKSYEQYF.

This chain uses TRBV9 with TRBJ2-3; D gene ambiguous. The germline V gene has CDR1 SGDLS and CDR2 YYNGEE. The CDR3 is made up of 14 amino acids. V dropped 0 bases and J dropped 4 bases, with 9 bases sitting between them. The CDR3 DNA reads as TGTGCCAGCAGCGTAGTGAGTCCCGCAGATACGCAGTATTTT. Its protein is CASSVVSPADTQYF.

This clone was seen more than once but under ten times. V and J are TRBV5-1 and TRBJ2-3, with D uncertain. The CDR3 length is 16 residues. Per germline, CDR1 SGHRS and CDR2 YFSETQ. The V end lost 0 bases, the J end lost 0 bases, and 11 bases lay between the germline ends. The CDR3 sequence: CASSLAGGVSTDTQYF. The CDR3 bases are TGCGCCAGCAGCTTGGCCGGCGGAGTTAGCACAGATACGCAGTATTTT.

The chain links TRBV4-1 to TRBJ1-2; D gene unclear. The CDR3 covers 14 residues. Per the germline V gene, CDR1 is MGHRA and CDR2 is YSYEKL. The V end was cut by 4 bases, the J end by 8 bases, with 17 bases between. CDR3 nucleotide sequence: TGCGCCAGCAGCCCCCCGGCGGGGATCCGAGGCTACACCTTC. This codes for CASSPPAGIRGYTF.